The 21 T cell receptor beta chains presented below share a single source sample, sequenced in a study of shared clonotypes between healthy human individuals. The protocol was immunoSEQ multiplex PCR, while the TCRdb copy is restricted to in-frame clones and leaves out a portion. Seen here are roughly 500,000 clones, over 60% observed once, and the top ten hold over 10%. Specimen: PBMCs. The source of these receptors is a woman in her forties in good health. Some clones in this sample may be carry-over from other donors' samples.

This chain connects TRBV28 to TRBJ1-2, with D possibly matching TRBD1 (6 bases). This CDR3 is built from 14 residues. The germline CDR1 and CDR2 sequences are MDHEN and SYDVKM. Trimming stripped 3 bases from V and 2 bases from J, with 10 bases between. Written as DNA, the CDR3 is TGTGCCAGCAGTTTGGGGGGCAGGAACTATGGCTACACCTTC. Amino acids: CASSLGGRNYGYTF.

The chain carries TRBV7-3 and TRBJ2-5; TRBD2 matches at 8 bases. The germline V gene has CDR1 SGHTA and CDR2 FQGTGA. Trimming took 5 bases from V and 4 from J; bases not matched to a gene: 9. This CDR3 is 15 amino acids long. This chain's CDR3 is CASSPGLGLAETQYF. Here the CDR3 DNA reads TGTGCCAGCAGCCCGGGACTAGGATTGGCAGAGACCCAGTACTTC.

This clone was counted only a few times. A read error may be the cause here, since a much bigger clone is one base away. Other nucleotide sequences from this sample produce the same CDR3. CDR3 DNA: TGTGCCAGCAGCGTAGGGGGGGACACTGAAGCTTTCTTT. Amino acids: CASSVGGDTEAFF. The genes are TRBV9 and TRBJ1-1; D possibly corresponds to TRBD1 (5 bases). Germline CDR1 reads SGDLS; CDR2 reads YYNGEE. V was clipped by 0 bases and J by 3 bases, with 6 bases between them. This CDR3 has 13 amino acids.

The chain has TRBV28 and TRBJ2-4; 9 nucleotides match TRBD2. The CDR3 totals 19 residues. V lost 4 bases, J lost 13 bases, and 26 bases stayed unmatched. Germline CDR1 is MDHEN and CDR2 is SYDVKM. DNA for the CDR3: TGTGCCAGCAGTTCCCCCGGGGCCCTAGTCTGGCGGGAGGGTAGTCTCCAGTACTTC. Amino acid sequence: CASSSPGALVWREGSLQYF.

The chain recombines TRBV2 with TRBJ1-5; D unresolved. Looked up from germline, CDR1 is SNHLY and CDR2 is FYNNEI. Trimming cost V 4 bases and J 7 bases, with 8 bases left between them. The CDR3 totals 12 residues. In DNA, the CDR3 is TGTGCCAGCAGTGGTCAAGTCCAGCCCCAGCATTTT. Translation: CASSGQVQPQHF.

This clone was recorded once. This chain joins TRBV7-8 and TRBJ1-1; 7 bases fit TRBD1. CDR1 SGHVS and CDR2 FQNEAQ come from the germline V gene. This CDR3 is built from 14 residues. V lost 3 bases to trimming and J lost 4 bases; unmatched junction nucleotides: 5. The CDR3 coding sequence is TGTGCCAGCAGCTTTTCCGGACAGGCCACTGAAGCTTTCTTT. It translates to CASSFSGQATEAFF. The full variable domain, rest sourced from reference TRBV7-8 and TRBJ1-1, is GAGVSQSPRYKVAKRGQDVALRCDPISGHVSLFWYQQALGQGPEFLTYFQNEAQLDKSGLPSDRFFAERPEGSVSTLKIQRTQQEDSAVYLCASSFSGQATEAFFGQGTRLTVV.

This clone was seen a few times. This chain connects TRBV18 to TRBJ2-5; 7 nucleotides agree with TRBD1. The germline CDR1 and CDR2 sequences are KGHSH and LQKENI. There are 12 residues in the CDR3. With 8 bases clipped from V and 3 bases from J, the junction kept 3 bases outside the gene matches. The CDR3 DNA is TGTGCCAGCGGGACAGCGAAAGAGACCCAGTACTTC. It encodes CASGTAKETQYF.

V gene TRBV21-1 combines with J gene TRBJ2-1; the D call TRBD2 from the table was never checked on the DNA. TRBV21-1 is tagged as a pseudogene. This CDR3 has 12 amino acids. The CDR3 DNA sequence: TGTGCCAGCAGCAAAACTGGTGATGAGCAGTTCTTC. Its translation is CASSKTGDEQFF.

J is TRBJ2-3 and V is TRBV5-1; 10 nucleotides align to TRBD2. Unmatched junction bases numbered 6, after V lost 1 base and J lost 4 bases. This CDR3 has 16 residues. Germline lookup yields CDR1 SGHRS and CDR2 YFSETQ. In DNA, the CDR3 is TGCGCCAGCAGCTTGTTAATAGCGGGAGGATCAGATACGCAGTATTTT. As protein: CASSLLIAGGSDTQYF. The full variable domain, with the rest looked up from reference TRBV5-1 and TRBJ2-3, is KAGVTQTPRYLIKTRGQQVTLSCSPISGHRSVSWYQQTPGQGLQFLFEYFSETQRNKGNFPGRFSGRQFSNSRSEMNVSTLELGDSALYLCASSLLIAGGSDTQYFGPGTRLTVL.

The J gene is TRBJ2-5, the V gene TRBV7-9; TRBD2 agrees at 7 bases. The V segment lost 5 bases and the J segment 5 bases; nucleotides outside the gene matches: 5. The CDR3 has 13 amino acids. Looked up from germline, CDR1 is SEHNR and CDR2 is FQNEAQ (reference sequence). The DNA of the CDR3 is TGTGCCAGCAGCCCCGGGGGGACCGAGACCCAGTACTTC. This codes for CASSPGGTETQYF.

This clone was counted at least ten times. The rearrangement uses TRBV18 and TRBJ2-1, with a weak D call TRBD2 (5 bases). V gave up 1 base and J gave up 1 base, with 5 bases separating them. The germline V gene has CDR1 KGHSH and CDR2 LQKENI. This CDR3 comprises 14 residues. The CDR3 bases are TGTGCCAGCTCACCACAGCGGTCCTACAATGAGCAGTTCTTC. Its translation: CASSPQRSYNEQFF.

The chain employs TRBV5-1 and TRBJ2-7; perhaps TRBD2 as D (5 bases). The CDR3 sequence is 14 residues long. The ends were cut back, 4 bases at V and 0 bases at J, with 11 bases in the middle. CDR1 and CDR2 from the germline V gene are SGHRS and YFSETQ. Here the CDR3 reads CASSTGLASYEQYF. In DNA, the CDR3 is TGCGCCAGCAGCACCGGACTGGCCTCCTACGAGCAGTACTTC. The complete variable domain, with remaining parts taken from reference TRBV5-1 and TRBJ2-7, reads KAGVTQTPRYLIKTRGQQVTLSCSPISGHRSVSWYQQTPGQGLQFLFEYFSETQRNKGNFPGRFSGRQFSNSRSEMNVSTLELGDSALYLCASSTGLASYEQYFGPGTRLTVT.

This sequence joins TRBV7-2 and TRBJ2-7; no clear D gene. Germline loops: CDR1 SGHTA, CDR2 FQGNSA. V was shortened by 5 bases and J by 4 bases, with 9 bases between the two germline ends. This CDR3 has 12 amino acids. The CDR3 DNA follows: TGTGCCAGCAGCGTCTGGGGTTACGAGCAGTACTTC. Translated, it gives CASSVWGYEQYF.

There are a few counts of this clone. This chain joins TRBV6-5 and TRBJ1-1; D call uncertain. Trimming took 6 bases from V and 4 from J, leaving 15 bases between them. The CDR3 extends over 14 amino acids. Looked up from germline, CDR1 is MNHEY and CDR2 is SVGAGI. CDR3 residues: CASRTPNRGTEAFF. The DNA of the CDR3 is TGTGCCAGCAGGACCCCCAACAGAGGCACTGAAGCTTTCTTT.

This sequence joins TRBV6-1 and TRBJ2-1; 8 bases fit TRBD1. The CDR3 contains 15 residues. The germline gives CDR1 MNHNS, CDR2 SASEGT. V lost 1 base to trimming and J lost 6 bases; unmatched junction nucleotides: 5. CDR3 DNA sequence: TGTGCCAGCAGTGAAGTCCAGGGGGCGTCCAATGAGCAGTTCTTC. Amino acid sequence: CASSEVQGASNEQFF.

This chain uses TRBV18 with TRBJ2-1; 8 positions agree with TRBD1. Germline CDR1 and CDR2: KGHSH and LQKENI. This CDR3 is built from 17 residues. J lost 2 bases, V lost 3 bases, and 9 bases had no gene match. The CDR3 is CASSPRTGKVPYNEQFF. The DNA of the CDR3 is TGTGCCAGCTCACCCCGGACAGGGAAGGTCCCCTACAATGAGCAGTTCTTC.

In this sample, this clone turned up a few times. This chain joins TRBV6-1 and TRBJ2-7; maybe TRBD1 (8 bases). This CDR3 contains 14 residues. V gave up 3 bases and J gave up 7 bases, with 16 bases separating them. Germline loops: CDR1 MNHNS, CDR2 SASEGT. CDR3 loop: CASSERQGRGEQYF. CDR3 DNA sequence: TGTGCCAGCAGTGAGCGACAGGGGAGGGGGGAGCAGTACTTC.

This clone was seen repeatedly, ten times or more. This sequence joins TRBV4-3 and TRBJ2-1, with 11 bases lining up with TRBD2. This CDR3 has 16 residues. Germline CDR1 and CDR2: LGHNA and YSLEER. V gave up 1 base and J gave up 3 bases; unmatched junction bases: 2. The CDR3: CASSQGLAGGYNEQFF. The CDR3 DNA sequence: TGCGCCAGCAGCCAAGGGCTAGCGGGAGGCTACAATGAGCAGTTCTTC.

This chain links TRBV10-2 with TRBJ2-3; D gene ambiguous. There are 13 residues in the CDR3. Trimming removed 5 bases from V and 3 bases from J, with 9 bases in between. The germline V gene has CDR1 WSHSY and CDR2 SAAADI. CDR3 in DNA: TGCGCCAGCAGTAGGTTCAGGACAGATACGCAGTATTTT. This codes for CASSRFRTDTQYF.

Details on this clone: This sample also contains other DNA sequences that code for the same CDR3. The chain carries TRBV27 and TRBJ2-7; D may be TRBD2 (6 bases). This CDR3 has 13 amino acids. Looked up from germline, CDR1 is MNHEY and CDR2 is SMNVEV (reference sequence). Between the trimmed V and J ends, which lost 3 bases and 4 bases, there was a span of 10 bases. In DNA, the CDR3 is TGTGCCAGCAGTTTTAGCGGCTCATACGAGCAGTACTTC. Protein product: CASSFSGSYEQYF.

The chain joins TRBV28 to TRBJ2-7, with 9 positions matching TRBD2. With V trimmed by 7 bases and J by 5 bases, 12 bases remained unmatched. CDR3 length: 15 residues. Germline loops: CDR1 MDHEN, CDR2 SYDVKM. CDR3 DNA sequence: TGTGCCAGCACCATAGCGGGAGTTGGATCCCACGAGCAGTACTTC. Translated, it gives CASTIAGVGSHEQYF.